Shown below are 27 T cell receptor beta chains from a single sample sequenced in a study of T cell responses to AZD1222 COVID-19 vaccine. The data were produced by immunoSEQ multiplex PCR, yet TCRdb's version contains in-frame clones alone and is incomplete. The table has 170,000 or so clones, just over 90% seen once. Sequenced material: peripheral blood, taken on day 0 of AZD1222 vaccination. The receptor source for this set is an adult in good health.

V gene TRBV28 combines with J gene TRBJ2-5, with 10 nucleotides matching TRBD1. V trimming: 5 bases; J trimming: 5 bases; junction bases outside the gene matches: 8. This CDR3 is 15 amino acids long. CDR1 is MDHEN and CDR2 is SYDVKM in the germline V gene. CDR3 DNA sequence: TGTGCCAGCAGTCACCGGGACAGGGGTTGGGAGACCCAGTACTTC. Its protein is CASSHRDRGWETQYF.

This sequence joins TRBV7-2 and TRBJ2-2, with 13 positions matching TRBD2. The CDR3 loop spans 18 amino acids. Germline trimming cut 5 bases from V and 1 base from J; bases unmatched to any gene: 7. The germline V gene encodes CDR1 SGHTA and CDR2 FQGNSA. CDR3 sequence: CASSRKTSGGLNTGELFF. In DNA, the CDR3 is TGTGCCAGCAGCCGCAAGACTAGCGGGGGGCTGAACACCGGGGAGCTGTTTTTT.

In DNA form, the CDR3 reads TGTGCCAGCTCACCAGACGGGTCCTACGAGCAGTACTTC. Translation: CASSPDGSYEQYF. This sequence joins TRBV18 and TRBJ2-7; D not resolved. The germline V and J ends were trimmed by 2 bases and 1 base, with 6 bases remaining between them. Germline V CDR1 and CDR2: KGHSH, LQKENI. The CDR3 is 13 amino acids.

This clone was seen a handful of times. The V call is TRBV19, the J call TRBJ1-2; D might be TRBD1 (6 bases). V was shortened by 2 bases and J by 8 bases, with 18 bases between the two germline ends. This CDR3 is 15 amino acids long. Germline V gene sequence: CDR1 LNHDA, CDR2 SQIVND (reference sequence). This chain's CDR3 is CASSISEGHPRGYTF. CDR3 sequence (DNA): TGTGCCAGTAGTATAAGTGAGGGACACCCGAGGGGCTACACCTTC.

V gene TRBV4-2 combines with J gene TRBJ2-2; TRBD2 is a possible D gene (7 bases). V lost 4 bases and J lost 6, with 21 bases in between. The CDR3 contains 17 residues. The V gene's germline CDR1 is LGHNA and CDR2 YNFKEQ. Here the CDR3 reads CASSPYHGGAAPGELFF. The CDR3 DNA reads as TGTGCCAGCAGCCCTTATCATGGGGGGGCAGCTCCCGGGGAGCTGTTTTTT.

CDR3 nucleotides: TGTGCCAGTTCCGGGACACTTCAGCCGGGCAGTCAGCCCCAGCATTTT. Translating gives CASSGTLQPGSQPQHF. This chain uses TRBV19 with TRBJ1-5, with D maybe TRBD1 (6 bases). Per germline, CDR1 LNHDA and CDR2 SQIVND (reference sequence). V lost 8 bases to trimming and J lost 6 bases, with 23 bases between them. The CDR3 is 16 residues long.

This sequence joins TRBV2 and TRBJ1-2; tentatively, D is TRBD1 (6 bases). CDR1 and CDR2 (germline): SNHLY, FYNNEI. The CDR3 length is 13 residues. V dropped 6 bases and J dropped 2 bases, with 10 bases sitting between them. CDR3 protein: CASRRTDNYGYTF. CDR3 nucleotides: TGTGCCAGCAGGAGGACAGACAACTATGGCTACACCTTC. Combining the CDR3 with reference TRBV2 and TRBJ1-2 gives the whole variable domain EPEVTQTPSHQVTQMGQEVILRCVPISNHLYFYWYRQILGQKVEFLVSFYNNEISEKSEIFDDQFSVERPDGSNFTLKIRSTKLEDSAMYFCASRRTDNYGYTFGSGTRLTVV.

The chain is built from TRBV4-3 and TRBJ1-1, with a weak D call TRBD1 (5 bases). The V and J ends lost 0 bases and 6 bases respectively, with 17 bases between them. Germline CDR1 reads LGHNA; CDR2 reads YSLEER. This CDR3 comprises 16 residues. For the CDR3, the DNA is TGCGCCAGCAGCCAAGATCTAGCAGGGTCGGTGTCTGAAGCTTTCTTT. Its protein product is CASSQDLAGSVSEAFF.

As regards this clone: Other DNA sequences in the same sample also yield this CDR3. V is TRBV6-5 and J is TRBJ1-1, with TRBD1 as a possible D gene (5 bases). There are 15 residues in the CDR3. The germline V gene encodes CDR1 MNHEY and CDR2 SVGAGI. V was pared by 0 bases and J by 0 bases, with 8 bases between. The CDR3 region is CASSYSRGMNTEAFF. The CDR3 DNA is TGTGCCAGCAGTTACTCGAGGGGTATGAACACTGAAGCTTTCTTT.

This chain connects TRBV5-1 to TRBJ1-3; D is unresolved. The CDR3 runs 14 residues. V was cut by 1 base and J by 4 bases, with 9 bases left in between. CDR1 SGHRS and CDR2 YFSETQ come from the germline V gene. CDR3 nucleotides: TGCGCCAGCAGCTTGACAGACCTGGGAAACACCATATATTTT. Translation gives CASSLTDLGNTIYF.

This chain joins TRBV7-9 and TRBJ1-4, with 7 positions matching TRBD1. Germline loops: CDR1 SEHNR, CDR2 FQNEAQ (reference sequence). The CDR3 spans 17 residues. Trimming cost V 2 bases and J 4 bases; bases outside gene matches: 10. In nucleotides, the CDR3 is TGTGCCAGCAGCTTAACTGGGGAGGGGGCAGGTAATGAAAAACTGTTTTTT. Residues: CASSLTGEGAGNEKLFF.

The J gene is TRBJ1-2, the V gene TRBV28, with unresolved D. V was pared by 4 bases and J by 5 bases, with 11 bases between. Looked up from germline, CDR1 is MDHEN and CDR2 is SYDVKM. The CDR3 is 13 amino acids. CDR3 DNA sequence: TGTGCCAGCAGTTCCGCGGCAATTTATGGCTACACCTTC. Amino acid sequence: CASSSAAIYGYTF.

The J gene is TRBJ1-3, the V gene TRBV6-1; D is ambiguous. Germline V gene data show CDR1 as MNHNS and CDR2 as SASEGT. Trimming stripped 2 bases from V and 1 base from J, with 6 bases between. The CDR3 sequence is 14 residues long. CDR3 coding DNA: TGTGCCAGCAGTGAACGGAGTTCTGGAAACACCATATATTTT. Encoded protein: CASSERSSGNTIYF.

V and J are TRBV19 and TRBJ1-5; TRBD1 might be the D (5 bases). This CDR3 region has 14 residues. Germline loops: CDR1 LNHDA, CDR2 SQIVND (reference sequence). V was pared by 6 bases and J by 4 bases, with 13 bases between. The CDR3 DNA sequence: TGTGCCAGTAGGCACCCCTACAGGAATCAGCCCCAGCATTTT. It is translated as CASRHPYRNQPQHF.

The chain uses TRBV30 and TRBJ2-5; 8 bases line up with TRBD1. This CDR3 region has 14 residues. Trimming took 3 bases from V and 5 from J; bases not matched to a gene: 8. Germline loops: CDR1 GTSNPN, CDR2 SVGIG (reference sequence). The CDR3 sequence: CAWRRTGFWETQYF. The DNA of the CDR3 is TGTGCCTGGAGGCGGACAGGGTTCTGGGAGACCCAGTACTTC.

This chain uses TRBV28 with TRBJ1-2, with 10 positions matching TRBD1. The J segment lost 0 bases and the V segment lost 5 bases, leaving 3 bases of the junction unmatched. The V gene's germline CDR1 is MDHEN and CDR2 SYDVKM. CDR3 length: 15 residues. CDR3 DNA: TGTGCCAGCAGTCTCGGGACAGGGGCTAACTATGGCTACACCTTC. Its protein is CASSLGTGANYGYTF.

The rearrangement joins TRBV6-5 to TRBJ2-2; 9 positions agree with TRBD1. V trimming: 4 bases; J trimming: 4 bases; junction bases outside the gene matches: 4. CDR1 and CDR2 (germline): MNHEY, SVGAGI. CDR3 length: 15 residues. CDR3 coding DNA: TGTGCCAGCAGTTTACAGGGGGCTGGCACCGGGGAGCTGTTTTTT. Translated, it gives CASSLQGAGTGELFF.

This rearrangement joins TRBV27 to TRBJ2-3, with 12 bases lining up with TRBD2. Trimming at V came to 5 bases and at J to 5 bases, leaving 5 bases not matched to a gene. CDR1 and CDR2 from the germline V gene are MNHEY and SMNVEV (reference sequence). CDR3 length: 15 amino acids. The CDR3 loop is CASSPSGGVEDTQYF. CDR3 coding DNA: TGTGCCAGCAGTCCTAGCGGGGGGGTTGAAGATACGCAGTATTTT.

The V and J genes are TRBV6-2 or TRBV6-3 and TRBJ2-1; 9 bases are a match to TRBD2. The V gene's germline CDR1 is MNHEY and CDR2 SVGEGT. This CDR3 contains 21 residues. With V trimmed by 2 bases and J by 9 bases, 26 bases remained unmatched. The CDR3 reads CASSYPSRRGGFTGAYAEQFF. CDR3 nucleotides: TGTGCCAGCAGTTACCCCTCTCGGCGGGGGGGCTTCACGGGTGCCTACGCTGAGCAGTTCTTC.

J is TRBJ1-2 and V is TRBV28; the D gene is possibly TRBD1 (5 bases). This CDR3 region has 13 residues. The germline V gene has CDR1 MDHEN and CDR2 SYDVKM. The V end was cut by 7 bases, the J end by 1 base, with 10 bases between. The CDR3 region is CASTIQVNYGYTF. For the CDR3, the DNA is TGTGCCAGCACCATACAGGTTAACTATGGCTACACCTTC.

The chain is built from TRBV27 and TRBJ2-1, with 8 bases that match TRBD1. This CDR3 region has 15 residues. Trimming took 6 bases from V and 7 from J; bases not matched to a gene: 11. CDR1 and CDR2 (germline): MNHEY, SMNVEV (reference sequence). The CDR3 sequence: CASRLGTGGRNEQFF. Here the CDR3 DNA reads TGTGCCAGCAGACTGGGGACAGGAGGTAGGAATGAGCAGTTCTTC.

The gene calls are TRBV7-3 and TRBJ2-5, with D possibly matching TRBD2 (5 bases). The CDR3 consists of 16 residues. CDR1 is SGHTA, CDR2 FQGTGA, per germline. Trimming cost V 3 bases and J 5 bases, with 19 bases left between them. The CDR3 DNA reads TGTGCCAGCAGCTTTGTGACCGGGAACCCGGCGGAGACCCAGTACTTC. It yields the protein CASSFVTGNPAETQYF.

The rearrangement joins TRBV18 to TRBJ2-5; no definite D call. V lost 1 base and J 5 bases, leaving 8 bases between the germline ends. The CDR3 consists of 13 residues. CDR1 and CDR2 (germline): KGHSH, LQKENI. Here the CDR3 reads CASSPQQAETQYF. The CDR3 nucleotides read TGTGCCAGCTCACCACAACAAGCCGAGACCCAGTACTTC.

This clone has a handful of counts. The chain combines TRBV5-5 with TRBJ1-1; a weak D match, TRBD1 (6 bases). V shed 4 bases and J shed 0 bases, with 10 bases lying between them. This CDR3 has 14 amino acids. Germline values: CDR1 SGHKS, CDR2 YYEKEE (reference sequence). CDR3 sequence: CASSHRTVNTEAFF. The CDR3 DNA is TGTGCCAGCAGCCACCGGACAGTGAACACTGAAGCTTTCTTT.

The chain employs TRBV28 and TRBJ1-5; no reliable D call. The ends were cut back, 5 bases at V and 6 bases at J, with 8 bases in the middle. Germline-derived CDR1 and CDR2 are MDHEN and SYDVKM. The CDR3 spans 12 residues. The CDR3, as DNA: TGTGCCAGCAGTACTTCCGGTCAGCCCCAGCATTTT. It encodes CASSTSGQPQHF.

The chain couples TRBV11-3 to TRBJ1-1, with a tentative D call TRBD1 (5 bases). V was cut by 5 bases and J by 0 bases, with 13 bases left in between. The germline gives CDR1 SGHNT, CDR2 YENEEA. CDR3 length: 15 residues. CDR3 in amino acids: CASSPTDTMNTEAFF. CDR3 nucleotide sequence: TGTGCCAGCAGCCCCACGGACACGATGAACACTGAAGCTTTCTTT.

The gene calls are TRBV19 and TRBJ1-1, with D unclear. CDR1 is LNHDA, CDR2 SQIVND, per germline (reference sequence). The CDR3 is 15 amino acids. V lost 1 base and J 3 bases, leaving 12 bases between the germline ends. The CDR3 protein is CASSIGGFGDTEAFF. The CDR3 DNA follows: TGTGCCAGTAGTATAGGGGGTTTTGGTGACACTGAAGCTTTCTTT.